These T cell receptor beta chains were read from a single sample in a study of cytomegalovirus exposure and HLA in healthy donors. Clones were sequenced by immunoSEQ multiplex PCR, and TCRdb holds only the in-frame ones, with some missing. The data show 150,000 or so clones, just under 80% seen once. Sequenced sample: PBMCs. The receptors stem from a man aged 25 to 45 in good health and CMV-seronegative. Each CDR3 is given with its conserved first and last residue. The order of the fields is clone size, V gene, CDR3 protein. Clone size appears in some rows only: once, few, many, or a class for an expanded clone.

NA,TRBV5-1,CASSVGTGQETQYF
few,TRBV19,CASSRASGANVLTF
NA,TRBV5-6,CASSLGTSNTEAFF
NA,TRBV9,CASSVGDSSYNEQFF
NA,TRBV7-2,CASSLGGRGYGYTF
NA,TRBV5-6,CASSSGTTFETQYF
NA,TRBV19,CASRGQGAQPQHF
once,TRBV7-2,CASRRSRDTSNYGYTF
NA,TRBV4-1,CASSQGLRGALETQYF
NA,TRBV7-9,CASSLVGQSNEQFF
NA,TRBV4-3,CASSQDQAAGYPYEQYF
few,TRBV19,CASSYHTGDGEKLFF
NA,TRBV5-4,CASRPGLAVDLDTQYF
few,TRBV5-4,CASSNQRGNTGELFF
NA,TRBV7-8,CASSPSLPSSGNYGYTF
NA,TRBV6-6,CATRLRFLNEQYF
NA,TRBV6-5,CASSPTDTYEQYF
once,TRBV6-5,CASSRWSGENSPLHF
NA,TRBV7-8,CASSLVLRGTGGNYGYTF
NA,TRBV7-2,CASSPGTGLGSRAFF
NA,TRBV19,CASSIPRDRGNEKLFF
few,TRBV30,CAWSVWTESEKLFF
NA,TRBV7-3,CASSEGTSDYNEQFF
once,TRBV19,CASSIDRGAYEQYF
NA,TRBV7-2,CASSLQQGLYEQYF
NA,TRBV4-1,CASSQEGGTGARQPQHF
NA,TRBV5-3,CARSLQGAGGYTF
NA,TRBV10-1,CASSSGGTYNEQFF
once,TRBV7-9,CASSSSGGSYNEQFF
NA,TRBV7-3,CASSNGILRTDTQYF
NA,TRBV30,CAWAPQGGYGYTF
NA,TRBV6-6,CASASGNQETQYF
NA,TRBV30,CAWSRQGGNGYTF
NA,TRBV4-3,CASSQDIRTMIGEQYF
NA,TRBV15,CATSRDLASGIYEQYF
NA,TRBV11-1,CASSFWDSYSGNTIYF
NA,TRBV7-2,CASSFLYSYEQYF
once,TRBV7-6,CASTSDFALEQYF
NA,TRBV19,CASSIMAVKNIQYF
NA,TRBV10-3,CAISARADIQETQYF
NA,TRBV15,CATSRAGAPVEPRIQYF
NA,TRBV5-6,CASSLSSYNEQFF
few,TRBV5-1,CASSPDTGGAYEQYF
NA,TRBV7-9,CASSEARVNIQYF
NA,TRBV11-3,CASSFREGRTGELFF
NA,TRBV7-2,CASSLRYGAGETQYF
NA,TRBV5-5,CASSSQGSGELFF
NA,TRBV28,CASRPAGGRTEAFF
NA,TRBV5-4,CASSLVVAGGPRYNEQFF
NA,TRBV4-1,CASSLQTGFSNQPQHF
NA,TRBV7-7,CASSSRGRGMRGELFF
once,TRBV6-4,CASSDRWEGQSGELFF
NA,TRBV19,CASSSRDRINTEAFF
NA,TRBV7-9,CASSGRGETQYF
NA,TRBV10-3,CAISERGVTDTQYF
NA,TRBV7-6,CASSLRSGDVYGYTF
NA,TRBV6-1,CACPRGQNTEAFF
NA,TRBV10-3,CASSTPGQGNEKLFF
NA,TRBV5-3,CARSLTSGSFKEQYF